This T cell receptor (beta chain) was captured in a study of blood T cell repertoires in COVID-19. Study-wide background: Samples representing acute and convalescent COVID-19 were sourced from the United States, Italy and Spain. In each case, the material was cDNA or gDNA derived from T cells, B-cell-depleted T cells, or PBMCs.

Generated by immunoSEQ multiplex PCR, the TCRdb table keeps only in-frame clones and is missing some. The sample lists around 230,000 clones, roughly 83% occurring once. The V segment lost 2 bases and the J segment 0 bases; nucleotides outside the gene matches: 7. The CDR3 extends over 17 amino acids. Germline lookup yields CDR1 SGHAT and CDR2 FQNNGV. This TCR was sampled from a woman aged 70 to 79 with active or convalescent COVID-19. The rearrangement uses TRBV11-2 and TRBJ1-3, with TRBD1 identical over 7 bases. Sequenced: peripheral blood. The CDR3 sequence: CASSLRTGYFSGNTIYF. For the CDR3, the DNA is TGTGCCAGCAGCTTAAGGACAGGCTATTTCTCTGGAAACACCATATATTTT. Combining the CDR3 with reference TRBV11-2 and TRBJ1-3 gives the whole variable domain EAGVAQSPRYKIIEKRQSVAFWCNPISGHATLYWYQQILGQGPKLLIQFQNNGVVDDSQLPKDRFSAERLKGVDSTLKIQPAKLEDSAVYLCASSLRTGYFSGNTIYFGEGSWLTVV.